The subject of this entry is one T cell receptor (beta chain). Clones were read by immunoSEQ multiplex PCR, and TCRdb kept only the in-frame ones, dropping some. The sample consists of under 80,000 clones, about 90% of them appearing once. Per the germline V gene, CDR1 is SGHTA and CDR2 is FQGTGA. This CDR3 has 13 amino acids. Trimming shortened V by 5 bases and J by 4 bases, and 8 bases separated the two germline ends. The data originate from a study of OX40 agonist ivuxolimab in advanced cancers. The source of this sequence is an adult with an advanced solid tumor such as melanoma, head and neck, liver or kidney cancer. The rearrangement joins TRBV7-3 to TRBJ2-2, with D unresolved. Sequencing used CD4+ or CD8+ T cells sorted from blood, obtained in a trial of the OX40 agonist ivuxolimab. The CDR3 is CASSPFPTGELFF. The CDR3 nucleotides are TGTGCCAGCAGCCCTTTCCCCACCGGGGAGCTGTTTTTT.